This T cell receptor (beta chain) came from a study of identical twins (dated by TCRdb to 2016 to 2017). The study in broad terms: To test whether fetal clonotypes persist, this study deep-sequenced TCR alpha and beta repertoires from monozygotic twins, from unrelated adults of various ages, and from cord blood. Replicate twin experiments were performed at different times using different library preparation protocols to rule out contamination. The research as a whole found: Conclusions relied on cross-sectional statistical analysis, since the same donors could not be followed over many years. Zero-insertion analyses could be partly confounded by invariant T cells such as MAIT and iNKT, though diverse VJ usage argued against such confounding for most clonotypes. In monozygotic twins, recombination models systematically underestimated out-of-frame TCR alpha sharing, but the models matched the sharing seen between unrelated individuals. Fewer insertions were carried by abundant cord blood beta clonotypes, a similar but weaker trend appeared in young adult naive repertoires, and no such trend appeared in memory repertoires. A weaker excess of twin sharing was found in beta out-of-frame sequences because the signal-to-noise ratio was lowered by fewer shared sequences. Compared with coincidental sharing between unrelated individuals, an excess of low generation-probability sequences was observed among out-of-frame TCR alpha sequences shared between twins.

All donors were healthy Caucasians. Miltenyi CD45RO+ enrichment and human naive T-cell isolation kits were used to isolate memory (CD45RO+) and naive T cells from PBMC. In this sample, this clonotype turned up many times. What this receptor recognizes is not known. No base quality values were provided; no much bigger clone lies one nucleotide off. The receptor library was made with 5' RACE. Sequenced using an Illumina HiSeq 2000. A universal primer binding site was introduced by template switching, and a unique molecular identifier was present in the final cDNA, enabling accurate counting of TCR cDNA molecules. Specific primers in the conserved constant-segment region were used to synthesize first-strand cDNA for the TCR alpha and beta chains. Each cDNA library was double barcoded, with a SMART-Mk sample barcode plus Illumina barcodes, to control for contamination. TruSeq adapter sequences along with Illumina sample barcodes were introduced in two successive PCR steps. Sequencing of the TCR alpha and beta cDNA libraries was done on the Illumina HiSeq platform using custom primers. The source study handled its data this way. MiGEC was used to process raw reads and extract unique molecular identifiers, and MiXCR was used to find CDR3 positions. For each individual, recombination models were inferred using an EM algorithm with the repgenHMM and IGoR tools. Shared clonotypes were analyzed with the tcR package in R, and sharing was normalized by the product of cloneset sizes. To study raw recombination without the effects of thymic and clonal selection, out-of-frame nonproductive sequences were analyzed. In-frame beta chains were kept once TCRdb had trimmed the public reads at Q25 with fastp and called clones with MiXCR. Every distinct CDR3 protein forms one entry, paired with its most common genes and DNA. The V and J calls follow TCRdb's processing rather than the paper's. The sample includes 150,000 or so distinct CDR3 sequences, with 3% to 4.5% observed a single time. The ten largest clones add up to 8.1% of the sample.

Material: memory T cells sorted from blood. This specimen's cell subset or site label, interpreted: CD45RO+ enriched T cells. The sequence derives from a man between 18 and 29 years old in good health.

The sequenced DNA is TGTGCCAGCAGCCCAATCCCCCTGAATCAGCCCCAGCATTTT. This codes for CASSPIPLNQPQHF. The chain joins TRBV7-2 to TRBJ1-5; the D gene cannot be resolved reliably. The CDR3 runs 14 amino acids, cysteine and phenylalanine included. Only the CDR3 DNA stays, 42 bases, in frame from base 1. V loses 5 bases of germline sequence and J loses 4 bases, and the interval between the two ends is 12 bases. From a lookup of the germline V gene, CDR1 and CDR2 are SGHTA and FQGNSA.